A selection of T cell receptor beta chains follows, all from one sample in a study of post-analysis software for immune sequencing data. Via MiXCR, TCRdb re-called the PCR reads, giving one row per CDR3 protein. The sample contains some 500,000 distinct CDR3 sequences, around 40% of which appear only once. The material sequenced was blood. These receptors came from a girl aged 10-17 years with multiple sclerosis. The CDR3 runs from the conserved cysteine through the conserved F or W. The order of the fields is D gene, V gene, clone size, CDR3 length, J gene, CDR3 protein, CDR3 DNA. The D gene is left open where the match is weak. Clone size appears in some rows only: once, few, many, or a class for an expanded clone.

TRBD1	TRBV7-2	.	17	TRBJ1-5	CASSLGGTGYSNQPQHF	TGTGCCAGCAGCTTAGGGGGGACAGGATATAGCAATCAGCCCCAGCATTTT
TRBD1	TRBV14	few	15	TRBJ1-2	CASSRNGQGYYGHTF	TGTGCCAGCAGCCGGAATGGACAGGGCTACTATGGCCACACCTTC
.	TRBV27	.	15	TRBJ1-5	CASRTGAYSNQPQHF	TGTGCCAGCAGAACAGGAGCTTATAGCAATCAGCCCCAGCATTTT
TRBD2	TRBV5-1	.	15	TRBJ2-1	CASSSRVAGGVEQFF	TGCGCCAGCAGCTCCCGCGTAGCGGGAGGGGTTGAGCAGTTCTTC
.	TRBV12-5	.	15	TRBJ2-3	CASALGLAGTDTQYF	TGTGCTAGTGCTCTTGGCCTAGCAGGCACAGATACGCAGTATTTT
TRBD1	TRBV29-1	.	13	TRBJ2-1	CSAGTGSYNEQFF	TGCAGCGCAGGGACAGGCTCCTACAATGAGCAGTTCTTC
.	TRBV28	.	15	TRBJ2-2	CASRTKGEFTGELFF	TGTGCCAGCAGGACAAAGGGGGAGTTCACCGGGGAGCTGTTTTTT
.	TRBV20-1	few	13	TRBJ1-2	CSATPRTAYGYTF	TGCAGTGCAACCCCCCGGACAGCATATGGCTACACCTTC
.	TRBV10-3	few	15	TRBJ1-1	CAISESPHIGTEAFF	TGTGCCATCAGTGAGTCACCCCACATCGGCACTGAAGCTTTCTTT
TRBD1	TRBV12-3/TRBV12-4	few	14	TRBJ2-7	CASSDRGEGYEQYF	TGTGCCAGCAGTGACAGGGGAGAAGGCTACGAGCAGTACTTC
.	TRBV20-1	few	16	TRBJ1-1	CSALNVDGPRNTEAFF	TGCAGTGCTTTGAACGTGGACGGACCACGGAACACTGAAGCTTTCTTT
.	TRBV7-9	few	14	TRBJ1-1	CASSLAGGNTEAFF	TGTGCCAGCAGCTTAGCTGGGGGGAACACTGAAGCTTTCTTT
TRBD1	TRBV29-1	few	14	TRBJ2-1	CSAYRDRDGAEQFF	TGCAGCGCGTACCGGGACAGGGATGGCGCGGAGCAGTTCTTC
.	TRBV4-2	.	14	TRBJ2-7	CASSQSLLGYEQYF	TGTGCCAGCAGCCAAAGTTTGTTGGGCTACGAGCAGTACTTC
TRBD2	TRBV6-4	.	15	TRBJ2-3	CASSDRGLASDTQYF	TGTGCCAGCAGTGATCGGGGACTAGCGTCAGATACGCAGTATTTT
.	TRBV5-1	few	16	TRBJ1-1	CASSLGPSGSGTEAFF	TGCGCCAGCAGCTTGGGGCCTTCAGGGAGTGGCACTGAAGCTTTCTTT
TRBD1	TRBV28	few	15	TRBJ2-1	CASRRDRAKYNEQFF	TGTGCCAGCAGACGGGACAGGGCAAAATACAATGAGCAGTTCTTC
TRBD1	TRBV6-1	.	14	TRBJ1-2	CASSGWTGADGYTF	TGTGCCAGCAGTGGATGGACAGGGGCCGATGGCTACACCTTC
.	TRBV28	.	15	TRBJ2-3	CASSLMGQGTDTQYF	TGTGCCAGCAGTTTGATGGGTCAGGGAACAGATACGCAGTATTTT
TRBD2	TRBV6-5	.	15	TRBJ2-1	CASRASGSGRNEQFF	TGTGCCAGCAGGGCTAGCGGGAGTGGGCGCAATGAGCAGTTCTTC
TRBD1	TRBV29-1	few	12	TRBJ2-1	CSVRTGYDEQFF	TGCAGCGTTAGGACAGGGTATGATGAGCAGTTCTTC
.	TRBV20-1	.	12	TRBJ1-5	CSARVSFQPQHF	TGCAGTGCTAGAGTGTCGTTCCAGCCCCAGCATTTT
TRBD1	TRBV12-3/TRBV12-4	few	15	TRBJ2-7	CASTKPGQGSYEQYF	TGTGCCAGCACCAAACCGGGACAGGGATCCTACGAGCAGTACTTC
.	TRBV29-1	.	12	TRBJ1-2	CSVVDLYYGYTF	TGCAGCGTTGTTGACCTCTACTATGGCTACACCTTC
.	TRBV7-9	once	14	TRBJ1-1	CASRSTGLGAEAFF	TGTGCCAGCAGATCTACAGGGCTGGGCGCTGAAGCTTTCTTT
.	TRBV5-1	few	13	TRBJ2-3	CATKESFSDTQYF	TGCGCCACCAAGGAAAGTTTTTCTGATACGCAGTATTTT
.	TRBV5-1	.	12	TRBJ2-3	CASSTMADTQYF	TGCGCCAGCAGCACCATGGCCGATACGCAGTATTTT
TRBD1	TRBV12-3/TRBV12-4	.	16	TRBJ1-5	CASSPRTGFSNQPQHF	TGTGCCAGCAGCCCAAGGACAGGGTTTAGCAATCAGCCCCAGCATTTT
.	TRBV7-7	once	15	TRBJ2-2	CASTPSSFGTGELFF	TGTGCTAGCACCCCATCCTCCTTTGGGACCGGGGAGCTGTTTTTT
TRBD2	TRBV10-3	.	14	TRBJ2-1	CASSPREVYNEQFF	TGTGCCTCCAGCCCCCGGGAGGTCTACAATGAGCAGTTCTTC
.	TRBV5-1	.	15	TRBJ2-5	CASSSRVIRGETQYF	TGCGCCAGCAGCTCCCGGGTGATACGGGGGGAGACCCAGTACTTC
.	TRBV28	.	14	TRBJ2-7	CASKQGSGNYEQYF	TGTGCCAGCAAGCAGGGTTCGGGAAACTACGAGCAGTACTTC
.	TRBV7-8	.	14	TRBJ2-1	CASSFEVSNNEQFF	TGTGCCAGCAGCTTCGAGGTTTCGAACAATGAGCAGTTCTTC
.	TRBV5-1	.	15	TRBJ2-5	CASSLIDRPEETQYF	TGCGCCAGCAGCTTGATTGACAGACCTGAAGAGACCCAGTACTTC
TRBD2	TRBV10-3	few	16	TRBJ2-7	CAISEVTSGRPYEQYF	TGTGCCATCAGTGAGGTGACTAGCGGGAGACCCTACGAGCAGTACTTC
TRBD1	TRBV28	.	14	TRBJ2-5	CANSGQEALETQYF	TGTGCCAACTCGGGACAGGAAGCTCTAGAGACCCAGTACTTC
.	TRBV3-1	.	13	TRBJ2-5	CASSPTVQEAQYF	TGTGCCAGCAGCCCGACGGTACAAGAGGCCCAGTACTTC
.	TRBV10-2	few	15	TRBJ2-6	CASNTREAGANVLTF	TGCGCCAGCAACACAAGGGAAGCTGGGGCCAACGTCCTGACTTTC
.	TRBV6-6	.	12	TRBJ2-1	CASSYSNSEQFF	TGTGCCAGCAGTTACTCGAACAGCGAGCAGTTCTTC
TRBD1	TRBV6-5	.	18	TRBJ1-2	CASSYRWDRGPSNYGYTF	TGTGCCAGCAGTTACCGCTGGGACAGGGGGCCTTCAAACTATGGCTACACCTTC
.	TRBV20-1	.	10	TRBJ2-1	CSAPYGQQFF	TGCAGTGCCCCTTATGGGCAGCAGTTCTTC
TRBD2	TRBV28	few	14	TRBJ2-1	CASSFSSGSGEQFF	TGTGCCAGCAGTTTCTCTAGCGGGAGCGGTGAGCAGTTCTTC
TRBD2	TRBV7-2	few	16	TRBJ2-5	CASSLASGSVWETQYF	TGTGCCAGCAGCTTAGCCAGCGGGAGTGTATGGGAGACCCAGTACTTC
.	TRBV28	.	15	TRBJ1-2	CASGIVIEGGYGYTF	TGTGCCAGCGGCATTGTGATCGAAGGTGGCTATGGCTACACCTTC
TRBD2	TRBV15	.	16	TRBJ2-5	CATSTSTSVGQETQYF	TGTGCCACCAGCACGAGTACTAGCGTTGGGCAAGAGACCCAGTACTTC
.	TRBV7-9	.	12	TRBJ1-1	CASTSGGIEAFF	TGTGCCAGCACCTCGGGGGGGATTGAAGCTTTCTTT
.	TRBV6-1	few	15	TRBJ2-3	CASSDERGYTDTQYF	TGTGCCAGCAGTGATGAACGGGGTTACACAGATACGCAGTATTTT
.	TRBV20-1	.	13	TRBJ1-5	CSASPTGLQPQHF	TGCAGTGCTAGCCCGACAGGCCTGCAGCCCCAGCATTTT
.	TRBV7-9	.	16	TRBJ1-1	CASSLGQGDGITEAFF	TGTGCCAGCAGCTTAGGCCAGGGTGACGGGATCACTGAAGCTTTCTTT
TRBD2	TRBV20-1	few	16	TRBJ2-5	CSARRLAGVDQETQYF	TGCAGTGCTAGAAGACTAGCGGGAGTCGACCAAGAGACCCAGTACTTC
TRBD2	TRBV11-2	.	17	TRBJ2-7	CASSLSPWREGRNEQYF	TGTGCCAGCAGCCTGTCCCCATGGCGGGAGGGCAGAAACGAGCAGTACTTC
TRBD1	TRBV20-1	.	11	TRBJ1-2	CSNTGGAGYTF	TGCAGTAACACAGGGGGGGCTGGCTACACCTTC
TRBD2	TRBV20-1	few	15	TRBJ2-1	CSARLPGGVYNEQFF	TGCAGTGCTAGGCTTCCGGGAGGGGTCTACAATGAGCAGTTCTTC
.	TRBV6-5	.	18	TRBJ1-4	CASSYGWKRGTAAEKLFF	TGTGCCAGCAGTTACGGGTGGAAGCGGGGAACGGCCGCTGAAAAACTGTTTTTT